These T cell receptor beta chains were read from a single sample in a study of cytomegalovirus exposure and HLA in healthy donors. The repertoire was sequenced with immunoSEQ multiplex PCR; TCRdb's copy has only in-frame clones and lacks some. This repertoire includes 150,000 to 250,000 clones. Sequenced input: PBMCs. These receptors were collected from a boy between 10 and 17 years old in good health and CMV-seronegative. Both conserved end residues are part of each CDR3. D genes are given only for firm matches.

j_call: TRBJ1-1; v_call: TRBV7-2; d_call: NA; cdr3_aa: CASSSDRLTEAFF; cdr3_nt: TGTGCCAGCAGTTCAGACAGGTTAACTGAAGCTTTCTTT
j_call: TRBJ1-2; v_call: TRBV6-1; d_call: TRBD1; cdr3_aa: CASSDTTGSGSYGYTF; cdr3_nt: TGTGCCAGCAGTGATACGACAGGGAGTGGTAGCTATGGCTACACCTTC
j_call: TRBJ1-4; v_call: TRBV29-1; d_call: NA; cdr3_aa: CSGQEYNEKLFF; cdr3_nt: TGCAGCGGACAGGAGTATAATGAAAAACTGTTTTTT
j_call: TRBJ2-7; v_call: TRBV9; d_call: NA; cdr3_aa: CASSKTLGEQYF; cdr3_nt: TGTGCCAGCAGCAAGACCTTGGGCGAGCAGTACTTC
j_call: TRBJ2-7; v_call: TRBV6-5; d_call: NA; cdr3_aa: CASRNSGEQYF; cdr3_nt: TGTGCCAGCAGAAACTCGGGGGAGCAGTACTTC
j_call: TRBJ2-5; v_call: TRBV5-4; d_call: NA; cdr3_aa: CASQPGVGETQYF; cdr3_nt: TGTGCCAGCCAGCCGGGGGTGGGAGAGACCCAGTACTTC
j_call: TRBJ1-2; v_call: TRBV6-5; d_call: TRBD1; cdr3_aa: CASSYSGKTGVGGYTF; cdr3_nt: TGTGCCAGCAGTTACTCGGGAAAGACAGGGGTGGGTGGCTACACCTTC
j_call: TRBJ2-7; v_call: TRBV10-3; d_call: NA; cdr3_aa: CAISSSLPPEQYF; cdr3_nt: TGTGCCATCTCCTCGTCACTACCTCCTGAGCAGTACTTC
j_call: TRBJ2-7; v_call: TRBV5-8; d_call: NA; cdr3_aa: CASSLRVEITEDYEQYF; cdr3_nt: TGTGCCAGCAGCTTGCGGGTAGAAATCACCGAAGACTACGAGCAGTACTTC
j_call: TRBJ1-2; v_call: TRBV4-1; d_call: NA; cdr3_aa: CASSQGIGGTPPGYTF; cdr3_nt: TGCGCCAGCAGCCAGGGGATCGGAGGCACACCTCCTGGCTACACCTTC
j_call: TRBJ1-2; v_call: TRBV9; d_call: NA; cdr3_aa: CASSVEGEVYTF; cdr3_nt: TGTGCCAGCAGCGTGGAGGGAGAAGTCTACACCTTC
j_call: TRBJ2-3; v_call: TRBV27; d_call: NA; cdr3_aa: CASSLKYTTDTQYF; cdr3_nt: TGTGCCAGCAGTTTGAAATACACCACAGATACGCAGTATTTT
j_call: TRBJ2-2; v_call: TRBV18; d_call: NA; cdr3_aa: CASSPPVDDSGELFF; cdr3_nt: TGTGCCAGCTCACCTCCGGTGGACGACAGCGGGGAGCTGTTTTTT
j_call: TRBJ1-5; v_call: TRBV7-8; d_call: NA; cdr3_aa: CASSLGSRWEPQHF; cdr3_nt: TGTGCCAGCAGCTTAGGCAGCAGGTGGGAGCCCCAGCATTTT
j_call: TRBJ2-3; v_call: TRBV6-6; d_call: NA; cdr3_aa: CASNFQGTDTQYF; cdr3_nt: TGTGCCAGCAATTTCCAGGGAACAGATACGCAGTATTTT
j_call: TRBJ2-7; v_call: TRBV11-2; d_call: NA; cdr3_aa: CASSLVAGVGLEQYF; cdr3_nt: TGTGCCAGCAGCTTAGTTGCAGGGGTCGGGCTCGAGCAGTACTTC